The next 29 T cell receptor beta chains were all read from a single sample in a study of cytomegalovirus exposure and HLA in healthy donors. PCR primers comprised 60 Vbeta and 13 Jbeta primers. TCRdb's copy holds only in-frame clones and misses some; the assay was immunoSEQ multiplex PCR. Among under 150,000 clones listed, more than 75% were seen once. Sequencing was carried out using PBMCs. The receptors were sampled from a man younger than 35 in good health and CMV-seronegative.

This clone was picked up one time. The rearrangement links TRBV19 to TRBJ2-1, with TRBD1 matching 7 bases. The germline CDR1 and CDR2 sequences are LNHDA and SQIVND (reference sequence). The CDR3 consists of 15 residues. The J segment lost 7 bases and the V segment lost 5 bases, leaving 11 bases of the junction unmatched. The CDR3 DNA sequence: TGTGCCAGTAGTGCAAAAAAGACAGGGAAGAATGAGCAGTTCTTC. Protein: CASSAKKTGKNEQFF.

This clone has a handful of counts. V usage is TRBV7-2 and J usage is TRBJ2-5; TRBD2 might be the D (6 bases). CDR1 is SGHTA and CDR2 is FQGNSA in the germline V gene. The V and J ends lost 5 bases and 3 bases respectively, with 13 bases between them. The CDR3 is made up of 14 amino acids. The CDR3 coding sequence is TGTGCCAGCAGCATCCCCTGGGGGGAAGAGACCCAGTACTTC. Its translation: CASSIPWGEETQYF. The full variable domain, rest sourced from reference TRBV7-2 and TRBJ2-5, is GAGVSQSPSNKVTEKGKDVELRCDPISGHTALYWYRQSLGQGLEFLIYFQGNSAPDKSGLPSDRFSAERTGGSVSTLTIQRTQQEDSAVYLCASSIPWGEETQYFGPGTRLLVL.

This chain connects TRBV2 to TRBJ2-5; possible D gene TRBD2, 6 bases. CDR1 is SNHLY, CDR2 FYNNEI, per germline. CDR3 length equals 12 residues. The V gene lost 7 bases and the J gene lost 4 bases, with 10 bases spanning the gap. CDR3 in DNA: TGTGCCAGCAAGGGTAGCGGAGAGACCCAGTACTTC. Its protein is CASKGSGETQYF.

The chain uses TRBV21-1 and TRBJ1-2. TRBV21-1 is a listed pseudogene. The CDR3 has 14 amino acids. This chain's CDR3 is CASSRRGGDYGYTF. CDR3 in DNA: TGTGCCAGCAGCAGAAGGGGAGGGGACTATGGCTACACCTTC.

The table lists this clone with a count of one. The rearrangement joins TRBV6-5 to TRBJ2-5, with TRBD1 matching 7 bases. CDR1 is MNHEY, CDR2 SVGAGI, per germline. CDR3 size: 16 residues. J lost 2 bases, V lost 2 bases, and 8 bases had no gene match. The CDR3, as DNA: TGTGCCAGCAGTTACGACAGGGTGAGATGGCAAGAGACCCAGTACTTC. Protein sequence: CASSYDRVRWQETQYF.

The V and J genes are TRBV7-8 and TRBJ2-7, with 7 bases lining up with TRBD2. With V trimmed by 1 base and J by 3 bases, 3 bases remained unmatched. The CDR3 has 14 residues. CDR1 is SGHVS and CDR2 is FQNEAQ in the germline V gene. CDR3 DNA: TGTGCCAGCAGCTTAGTGGGAGGGAGCTACGAGCAGTACTTC. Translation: CASSLVGGSYEQYF.

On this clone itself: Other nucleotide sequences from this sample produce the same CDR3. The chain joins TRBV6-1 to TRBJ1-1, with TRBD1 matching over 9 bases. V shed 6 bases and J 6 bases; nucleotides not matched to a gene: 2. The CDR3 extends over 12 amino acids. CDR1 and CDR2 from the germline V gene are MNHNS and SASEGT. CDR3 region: CASRRTGAEAFF. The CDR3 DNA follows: TGTGCCAGCAGAAGGACAGGGGCTGAAGCTTTCTTT.

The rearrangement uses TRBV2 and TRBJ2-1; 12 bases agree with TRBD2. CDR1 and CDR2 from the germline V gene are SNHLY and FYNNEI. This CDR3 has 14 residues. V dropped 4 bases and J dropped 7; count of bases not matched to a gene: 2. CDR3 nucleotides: TGTGCCAGCAGTGGACTAGCGGGGGTAAATGAGCAGTTCTTC. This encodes CASSGLAGVNEQFF.

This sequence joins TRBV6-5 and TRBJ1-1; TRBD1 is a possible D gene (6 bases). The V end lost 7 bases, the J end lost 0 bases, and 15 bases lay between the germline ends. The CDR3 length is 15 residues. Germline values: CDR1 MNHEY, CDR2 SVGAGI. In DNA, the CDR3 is TGTGCCAGCAAGGACAGAAGTATTATGAACACTGAAGCTTTCTTT. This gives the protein CASKDRSIMNTEAFF.

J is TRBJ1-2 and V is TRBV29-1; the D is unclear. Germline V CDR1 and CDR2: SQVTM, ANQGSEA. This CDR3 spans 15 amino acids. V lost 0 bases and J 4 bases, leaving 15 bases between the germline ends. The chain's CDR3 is CSVEEPVPPFYGYTF. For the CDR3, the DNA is TGCAGCGTTGAAGAACCAGTCCCCCCGTTCTATGGCTACACCTTC.

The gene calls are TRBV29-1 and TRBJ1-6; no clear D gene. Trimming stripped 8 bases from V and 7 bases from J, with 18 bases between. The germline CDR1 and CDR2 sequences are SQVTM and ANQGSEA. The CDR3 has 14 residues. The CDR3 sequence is CSSGVDRPNSPLHF. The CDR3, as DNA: TGCAGCTCCGGGGTGGACCGGCCGAATTCACCCCTCCACTTT.

The CDR3: CASSPRTGPQETQYF. In DNA form, the CDR3 reads TGTGCCAGCAGCCCCCGGACAGGGCCCCAAGAGACCCAGTACTTC. The chain has TRBV7-3 and TRBJ2-5, with 8 positions matching TRBD1. The V gene end was trimmed by 5 bases and the J gene end by 1 base; junction bases not matched to a gene: 6. The germline V gene has CDR1 SGHTA and CDR2 FQGTGA. The length of the CDR3 is 15 residues.

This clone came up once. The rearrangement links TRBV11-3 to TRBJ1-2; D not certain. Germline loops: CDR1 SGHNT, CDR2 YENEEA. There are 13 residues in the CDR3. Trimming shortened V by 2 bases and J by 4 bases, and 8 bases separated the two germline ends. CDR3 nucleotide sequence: TGTGCCAGCAGCTTAACCCGGTCCTATGGCTACACCTTC. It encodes CASSLTRSYGYTF. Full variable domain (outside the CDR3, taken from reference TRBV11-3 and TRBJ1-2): EAGVVQSPRYKIIEKKQPVAFWCNPISGHNTLYWYLQNLGQGPELLIRYENEEAVDDSQLPKDRFSAERLKGVDSTLKIQPAELGDSAVYLCASSLTRSYGYTFGSGTRLTVV.

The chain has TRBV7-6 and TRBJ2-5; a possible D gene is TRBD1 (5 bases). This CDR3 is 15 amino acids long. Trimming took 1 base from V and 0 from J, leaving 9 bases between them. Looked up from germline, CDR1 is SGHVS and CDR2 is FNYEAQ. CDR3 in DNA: TGTGCCAGCAGCTTAGGGACACCGAACCAAGAGACCCAGTACTTC. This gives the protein CASSLGTPNQETQYF.

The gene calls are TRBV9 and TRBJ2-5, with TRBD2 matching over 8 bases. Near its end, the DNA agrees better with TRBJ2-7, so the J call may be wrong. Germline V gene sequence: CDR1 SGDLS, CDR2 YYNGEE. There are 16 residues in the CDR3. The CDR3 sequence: CASSVGPGLEGDEQYF. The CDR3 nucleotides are TGTGCCAGCAGCGTGGGACCGGGACTAGAGGGAGACGAGCAGTACTTC.

CDR3 in amino acids: CASYLAGGTGELFF. The CDR3 DNA reads TGTGCCAGCTATCTAGCGGGGGGCACCGGGGAGCTGTTTTTT. The rearrangement uses TRBV6-6 and TRBJ2-2, with TRBD2 matching over 11 bases. The CDR3 contains 14 residues. Germline-derived CDR1 and CDR2 are MNHNY and SVGAGI (reference sequence). Trimming at V came to 8 bases and at J to 4 bases, leaving 3 bases not matched to a gene.

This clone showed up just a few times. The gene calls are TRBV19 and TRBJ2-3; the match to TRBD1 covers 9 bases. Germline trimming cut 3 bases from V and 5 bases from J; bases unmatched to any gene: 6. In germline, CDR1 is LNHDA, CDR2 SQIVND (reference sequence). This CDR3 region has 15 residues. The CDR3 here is CASSIRTGAQDTQYF. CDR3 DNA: TGTGCCAGTAGTATCAGGACAGGGGCTCAAGATACGCAGTATTTT.

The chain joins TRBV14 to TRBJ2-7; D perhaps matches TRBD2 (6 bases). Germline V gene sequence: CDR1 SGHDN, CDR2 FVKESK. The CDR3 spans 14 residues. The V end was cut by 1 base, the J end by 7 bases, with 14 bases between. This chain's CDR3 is CASSQVGLGGEQYF. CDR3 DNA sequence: TGTGCCAGCAGCCAAGTGGGACTGGGGGGAGAGCAGTACTTC.

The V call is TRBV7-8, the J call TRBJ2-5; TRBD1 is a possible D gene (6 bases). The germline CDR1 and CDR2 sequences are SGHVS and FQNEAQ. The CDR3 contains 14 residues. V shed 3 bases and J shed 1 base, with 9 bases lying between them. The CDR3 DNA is TGTGCCAGCAGCTTCAGGGGCCTCCAAGAGACCCAGTACTTC. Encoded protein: CASSFRGLQETQYF. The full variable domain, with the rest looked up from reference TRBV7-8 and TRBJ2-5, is GAGVSQSPRYKVAKRGQDVALRCDPISGHVSLFWYQQALGQGPEFLTYFQNEAQLDKSGLPSDRFFAERPEGSVSTLKIQRTQQEDSAVYLCASSFRGLQETQYFGPGTRLLVL.

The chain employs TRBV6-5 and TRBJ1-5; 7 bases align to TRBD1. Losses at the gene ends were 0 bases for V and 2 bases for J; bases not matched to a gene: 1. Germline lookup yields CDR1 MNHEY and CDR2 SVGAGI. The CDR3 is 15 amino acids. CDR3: CASSYSGQGNQPQHF. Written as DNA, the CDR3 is TGTGCCAGCAGTTACTCAGGACAGGGCAATCAGCCCCAGCATTTT.

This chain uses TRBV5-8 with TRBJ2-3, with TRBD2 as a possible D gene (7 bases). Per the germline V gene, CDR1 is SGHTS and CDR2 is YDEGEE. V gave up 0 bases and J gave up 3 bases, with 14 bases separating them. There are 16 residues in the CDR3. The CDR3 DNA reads TGTGCCAGCAGCTTGGGGAGGGGGGGCCGGACAGATACGCAGTATTTT. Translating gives CASSLGRGGRTDTQYF.

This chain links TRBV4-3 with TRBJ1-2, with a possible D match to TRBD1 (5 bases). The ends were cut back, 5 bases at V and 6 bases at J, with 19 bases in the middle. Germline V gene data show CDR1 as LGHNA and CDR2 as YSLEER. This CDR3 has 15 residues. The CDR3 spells CASSIVQDGVDGYTF. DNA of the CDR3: TGCGCCAGCAGCATAGTACAGGATGGTGTAGATGGCTACACCTTC.

Here the CDR3 reads CASSLTGGTGGYTGANVLTF. CDR3 in DNA: TGTGCCAGCAGCTTAACTGGGGGGACAGGGGGCTATACTGGGGCCAACGTCCTGACTTTC. The chain is built from TRBV7-3 and TRBJ2-6; 12 bases agree with TRBD1. The germline V gene encodes CDR1 SGHTA and CDR2 FQGTGA. The CDR3 contains 20 residues. V dropped 0 bases and J dropped 2; count of bases not matched to a gene: 8. Filled out from reference TRBV7-3 and TRBJ2-6, the complete variable domain reads GAGVSQTPSNKVTEKGKYVELRCDPISGHTALYWYRQSLGQGPEFLIYFQGTGAADDSGLPNDRFFAVRPEGSVSTLKIQRTERGDSAVYLCASSLTGGTGGYTGANVLTFGAGSRLTVL.

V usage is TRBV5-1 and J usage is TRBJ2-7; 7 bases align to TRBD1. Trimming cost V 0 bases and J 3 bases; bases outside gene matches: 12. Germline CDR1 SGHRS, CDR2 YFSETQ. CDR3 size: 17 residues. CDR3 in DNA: TGCGCCAGCAGCTTGGCCCCCTCCGAGACAGGGTTCTACGAGCAGTACTTC. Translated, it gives CASSLAPSETGFYEQYF.

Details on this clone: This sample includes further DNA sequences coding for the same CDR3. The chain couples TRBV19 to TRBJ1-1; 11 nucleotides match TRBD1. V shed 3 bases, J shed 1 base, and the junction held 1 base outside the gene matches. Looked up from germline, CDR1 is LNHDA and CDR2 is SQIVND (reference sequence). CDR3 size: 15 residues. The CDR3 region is CASSIGTGGNTEAFF. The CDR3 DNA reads TGTGCCAGTAGTATCGGGACAGGGGGGAACACTGAAGCTTTCTTT.

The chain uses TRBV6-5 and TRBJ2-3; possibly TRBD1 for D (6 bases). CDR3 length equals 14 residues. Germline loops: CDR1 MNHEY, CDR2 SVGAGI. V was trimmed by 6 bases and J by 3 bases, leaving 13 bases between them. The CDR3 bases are TGTGCCAGCAGCCTCCAGGGGCAAACAGATACGCAGTATTTT. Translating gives CASSLQGQTDTQYF.

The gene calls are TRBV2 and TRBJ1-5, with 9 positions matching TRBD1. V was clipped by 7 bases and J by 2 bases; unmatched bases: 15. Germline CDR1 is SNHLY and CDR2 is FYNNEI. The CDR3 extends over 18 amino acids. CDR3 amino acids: CASKLTGGLGSGNQPQHF. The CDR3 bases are TGTGCCAGCAAACTGACAGGGGGGTTGGGATCGGGCAATCAGCCCCAGCATTTT.

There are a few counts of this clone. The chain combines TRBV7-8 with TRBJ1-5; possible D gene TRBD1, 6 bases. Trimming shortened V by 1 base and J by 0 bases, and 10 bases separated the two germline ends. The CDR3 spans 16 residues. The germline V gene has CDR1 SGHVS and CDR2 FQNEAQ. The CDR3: CASSLGRGYSNQPQHF. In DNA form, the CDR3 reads TGTGCCAGCAGCTTAGGCAGGGGTTATAGCAATCAGCCCCAGCATTTT.

CDR3 nucleotide sequence: TGTGCCAGCAGTTTATACAGGGCCGAGAAAACAGATACGCAGTATTTT. Amino acids: CASSLYRAEKTDTQYF. The chain couples TRBV27 to TRBJ2-3; TRBD1 might be the D (6 bases). The CDR3 loop spans 16 amino acids. Looked up from germline, CDR1 is MNHEY and CDR2 is SMNVEV (reference sequence). V was cut by 1 base and J by 3 bases, with 14 bases left in between.